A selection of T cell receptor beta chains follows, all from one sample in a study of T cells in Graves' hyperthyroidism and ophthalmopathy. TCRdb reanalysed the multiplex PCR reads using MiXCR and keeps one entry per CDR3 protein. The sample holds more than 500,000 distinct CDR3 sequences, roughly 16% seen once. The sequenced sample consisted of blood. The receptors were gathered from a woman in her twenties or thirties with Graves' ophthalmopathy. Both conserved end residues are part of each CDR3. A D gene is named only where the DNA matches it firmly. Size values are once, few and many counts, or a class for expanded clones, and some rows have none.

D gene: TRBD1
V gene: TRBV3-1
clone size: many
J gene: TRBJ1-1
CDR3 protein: CASSSVGTGNTEAFF
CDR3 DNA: TGTGCCAGCAGCAGCGTAGGGACAGGGAACACTGAAGCTTTCTTT

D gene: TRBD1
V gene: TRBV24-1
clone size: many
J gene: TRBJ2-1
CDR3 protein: CATSDTGTGKGNEQFF
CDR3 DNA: TGTGCCACCAGTGACACCGGGACAGGGAAGGGGAATGAGCAGTTCTTC

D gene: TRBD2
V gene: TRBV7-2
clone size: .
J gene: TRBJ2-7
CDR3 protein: CASSLGFSGGGAYEQYF
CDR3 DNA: TGTGCCAGCAGCTTAGGTTTTAGCGGGGGGGGGGCCTACGAGCAGTACTTC

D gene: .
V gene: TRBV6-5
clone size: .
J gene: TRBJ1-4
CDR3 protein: CASSYGPPATNEKLFF
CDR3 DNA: TGTGCCAGCAGTTATGGACCGCCTGCAACTAATGAAAAACTGTTTTTT

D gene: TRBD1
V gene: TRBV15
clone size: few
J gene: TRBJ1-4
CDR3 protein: CATSGEDRGVNEKLFF
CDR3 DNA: TGTGCCACCAGCGGGGAAGACAGGGGGGTTAATGAAAAACTGTTTTTT

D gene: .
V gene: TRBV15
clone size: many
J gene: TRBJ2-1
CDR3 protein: CATSREAVSSYNEQFF
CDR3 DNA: TGTGCCACCAGCAGAGAGGCGGTAAGCTCCTACAATGAGCAGTTCTTC

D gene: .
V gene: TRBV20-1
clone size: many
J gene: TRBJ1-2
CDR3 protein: CSARVQGEDGYTF
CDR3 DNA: TGCAGTGCTAGAGTACAGGGAGAGGATGGCTACACCTTC

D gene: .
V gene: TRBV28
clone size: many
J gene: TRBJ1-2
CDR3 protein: CASSSPRDYLDIYGYTF
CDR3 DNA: TGTGCCAGCAGTTCCCCGAGAGATTACTTAGATATATATGGCTACACCTTC

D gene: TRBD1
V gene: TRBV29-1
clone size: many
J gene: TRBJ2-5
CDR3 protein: CSADGQGITETQYF
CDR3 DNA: TGCAGCGCCGACGGACAGGGGATTACGGAGACCCAGTACTTC

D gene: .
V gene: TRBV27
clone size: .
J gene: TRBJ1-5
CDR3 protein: CASSTTWAGYSNQPQHF
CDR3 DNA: TGTGCCAGCTCCACCACGTGGGCAGGTTATAGCAATCAGCCCCAGCATTTT

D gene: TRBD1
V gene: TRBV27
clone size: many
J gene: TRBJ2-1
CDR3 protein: CASSLRTGPYNEQFF
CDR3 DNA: TGTGCCAGCAGTTTAAGGACAGGGCCGTACAATGAGCAGTTCTTC

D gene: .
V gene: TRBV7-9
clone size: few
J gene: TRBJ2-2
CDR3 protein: CASSFSPNTGELFF
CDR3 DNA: TGTGCCAGCAGCTTCTCCCCGAACACCGGGGAGCTGTTTTTT

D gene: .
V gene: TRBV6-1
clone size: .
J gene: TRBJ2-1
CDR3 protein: CASSSLALRDEQFF
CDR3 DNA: TGTGCCAGCAGTTCCCTGGCCCTACGGGATGAGCAGTTCTTC

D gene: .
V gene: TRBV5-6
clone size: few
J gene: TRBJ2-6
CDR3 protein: CASSSRTAGANVLTF
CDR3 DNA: TGTGCCAGCAGCTCCAGGACCGCTGGGGCCAACGTCCTGACTTTC

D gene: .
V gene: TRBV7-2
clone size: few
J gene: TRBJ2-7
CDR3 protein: CASSHGGLVEQYF
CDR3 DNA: TGTGCCAGCAGCCACGGGGGCCTCGTGGAGCAGTACTTC

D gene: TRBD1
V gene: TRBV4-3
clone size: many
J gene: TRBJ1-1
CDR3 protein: CASSPDRGSAEAFF
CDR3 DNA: TGCGCCAGCAGCCCTGACAGGGGGTCAGCTGAAGCTTTCTTT

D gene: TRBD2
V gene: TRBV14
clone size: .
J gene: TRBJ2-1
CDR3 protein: CASSQAPAGVTIYNEQFF
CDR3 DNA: TGTGCCAGCAGCCAAGCTCCAGCGGGAGTTACGATATACAATGAGCAGTTCTTC

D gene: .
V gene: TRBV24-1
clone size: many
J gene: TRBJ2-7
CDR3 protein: CATSDVATYEQYF
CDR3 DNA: TGTGCCACCAGTGATGTAGCCACGTACGAGCAGTACTTC

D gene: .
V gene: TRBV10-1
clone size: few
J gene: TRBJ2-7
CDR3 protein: CASSDPAESSYEQYF
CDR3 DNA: TGCGCCAGCAGTGACCCGGCGGAAAGCTCCTACGAGCAGTACTTC

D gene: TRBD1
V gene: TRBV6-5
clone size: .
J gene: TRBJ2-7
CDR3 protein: CASSYGTELYEQYF
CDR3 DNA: TGTGCCAGCAGTTACGGGACAGAATTATACGAGCAGTACTTC

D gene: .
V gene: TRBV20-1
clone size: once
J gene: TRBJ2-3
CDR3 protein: CSANIPRGTDTQYF
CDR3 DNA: TGCAGTGCCAACATTCCGAGGGGGACAGATACGCAGTATTTT

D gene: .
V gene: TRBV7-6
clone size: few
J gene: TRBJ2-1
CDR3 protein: CASSPLTEQSEQFF
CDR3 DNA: TGTGCCAGCAGCCCTTTGACCGAACAGAGTGAGCAGTTCTTC